The 2 T cell receptor beta chains given below trace back to one sample, sequenced in a study of T-cell reconstitution after alpha-beta-depleted transplantation in children. Preparation of the TCRbeta library was carried out with unique molecular identifiers. TCRdb itself ran the PCR reads through MiXCR, one entry per CDR3 protein. Here the sample spans 450,000 to 600,000 distinct CDR3 sequences, 13% being singletons. The input for sequencing was PBMCs, mostly from graft donor cells, taken 360 days after TCRalphabeta/CD19-depleted stem cell transplant. These receptors were collected from a male patient younger than 18 who had a stem cell transplant for acute myeloid leukemia, so the T cells may come from the graft donor.

The genes are TRBV6-5 and TRBJ1-2; D is uncertain. The CDR3 loop spans 15 amino acids. Trimming pared 0 bases from V and 6 bases from J, leaving 14 bases between. Looked up from germline, CDR1 is MNHEY and CDR2 is SVGAGI. CDR3 sequence (DNA): TGTGCCAGCAGTTACTCCTTAAAGGGCGGTGATGGCTACACCTTC. Protein sequence: CASSYSLKGGDGYTF.

CDR3 loop: CSARTETSPGNTIYF. CDR3 DNA: TGCAGTGCGAGGACCGAGACATCTCCTGGAAACACCATATATTTT. The chain combines TRBV20-1 with TRBJ1-3; D ambiguous. The CDR3 sequence is 15 residues long. Per germline, CDR1 DFQATT and CDR2 SNEGSKA (reference sequence). V was trimmed by 6 bases and J by 2 bases, leaving 17 bases between them.